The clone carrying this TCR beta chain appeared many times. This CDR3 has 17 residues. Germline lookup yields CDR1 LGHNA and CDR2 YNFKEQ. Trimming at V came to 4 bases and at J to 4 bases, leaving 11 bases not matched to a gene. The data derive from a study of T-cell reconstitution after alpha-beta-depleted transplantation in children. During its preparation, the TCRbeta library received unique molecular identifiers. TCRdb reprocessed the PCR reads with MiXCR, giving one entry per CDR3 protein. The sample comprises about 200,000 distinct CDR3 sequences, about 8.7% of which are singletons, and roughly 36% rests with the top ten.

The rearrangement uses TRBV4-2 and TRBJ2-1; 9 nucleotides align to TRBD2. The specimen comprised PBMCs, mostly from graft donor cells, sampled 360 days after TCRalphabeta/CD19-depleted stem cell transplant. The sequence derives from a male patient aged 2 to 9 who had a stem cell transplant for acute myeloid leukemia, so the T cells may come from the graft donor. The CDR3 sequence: CASSPTSGIKLYNEQFF. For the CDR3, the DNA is TGTGCCAGCAGCCCGACTAGCGGAATAAAACTATACAATGAGCAGTTCTTC.